The 5 T cell receptor beta chains below come from one sample, sequenced in a study of blood T cells in healthy people across ages. Next came a second PCR, run for about 6 to 11 cycles, which used a sample-barcoded 5' primer along with a J-beta primer mix. TCRdb analysed the 5' RACE reads with MiXCR anew, one entry per CDR3 protein. The sample lists more than 650,000 distinct CDR3 sequences, about 20% seen once, with less than 25% in the top ten. The sequencing sample was made of blood. All receptors derive from a man in his 70s in good health.

This chain joins TRBV20-1 and TRBJ2-5, with a tentative D call TRBD2 (5 bases). Germline CDR1 is DFQATT and CDR2 is SNEGSKA (reference sequence). V was trimmed by 2 bases and J by 5 bases, leaving 18 bases between them. The CDR3 extends over 15 amino acids. DNA for the CDR3: TGCAGTGCTAGACCTAGTGGGAGAGTAGGGGAGACCCAGTACTTC. Protein: CSARPSGRVGETQYF.

The sample holds a few counts of this clonotype. The J gene is TRBJ1-6, the V gene TRBV28, with D hard to call. This CDR3 has 14 amino acids. Germline V CDR1 and CDR2: MDHEN, SYDVKM. V shed 5 bases and J shed 4 bases, with 9 bases lying between them. The CDR3 is CASSHREYNSPLHF. The CDR3, as DNA: TGTGCCAGCAGTCATCGAGAGTATAATTCACCCCTCCACTTT.

The chain has TRBV6-6 and TRBJ2-1; the match to TRBD2 covers 7 bases. The germline V gene encodes CDR1 MNHNY and CDR2 SVGAGI (reference sequence). This CDR3 contains 14 residues. Unmatched junction bases numbered 5, after V lost 8 bases and J lost 1 base. The chain's CDR3 is CASLFGGSYNEQFF. The CDR3, as DNA: TGTGCCAGCTTATTCGGGGGGTCCTACAATGAGCAGTTCTTC.

This clonotype was seen only a few times. The chain links TRBV25-1 to TRBJ1-5; D perhaps matches TRBD1 (5 bases). Trimming took 4 bases from V and 6 from J, leaving 10 bases between them. This CDR3 spans 13 amino acids. Germline loops: CDR1 MGHDK, CDR2 SYGVNS. CDR3 in DNA: TGTGCCAGCAGTGGTCAGGGCAGTCAGCCCCAGCATTTT. Translation gives CASSGQGSQPQHF.

V and J are TRBV29-1 and TRBJ1-1; D is unclear. Trimming stripped 4 bases from V and 2 bases from J, with 11 bases between. The CDR3 has 13 residues. Germline CDR1 and CDR2: SQVTM and ANQGSEA. As DNA, the CDR3 is TGCAGCGTTGGGCAGGTTAGTAACACTGAAGCTTTCTTT. Residues: CSVGQVSNTEAFF.